Listed here are 30 T cell receptor beta chains from one sample, sequenced in a study of human T cells and chemical hapten exposure. Time point indicated: pre-sensitization, week 0. Treatment here: therapeutic diphenylcyclopropenone sensitization with weekly scalp DPC. Before extraction, the whole blood was not fractionated, and total RNA was taken from it. TCRdb re-called the RACE reads with MiXCR, one entry per CDR3 protein. The data contain under 40,000 distinct CDR3 sequences, approximately 12% of them seen just once; the ten biggest clones take up less than 2.5%. The sample was whole blood, taken in connection with sensitization to the hapten diphenylcyclopropenone (DPC). The source of these receptors is a woman between 40 and 55 years old with alopecia areata. Some clones in this sample may be carry-over from other donors' samples.

This clonotype came up a few times. V and J are TRBV7-8 and TRBJ1-1; 7 bases fit TRBD1. The germline V gene encodes CDR1 SGHVS and CDR2 FQNEAQ. There are 14 residues in the CDR3. The ends lost 1 base at V and 1 base at J; junction bases unmatched: 0. The CDR3 protein is CASSLGTGNTEAFF. The CDR3 DNA reads as TGTGCCAGCAGCTTAGGGACAGGGAACACTGAAGCTTTCTTT.

This clonotype showed up just a few times. The rearrangement joins TRBV7-9 to TRBJ2-7, with D perhaps assigned TRBD1 or TRBD2 (5 bases each). This CDR3 spans 16 amino acids. The germline V gene has CDR1 SEHNR and CDR2 FQNEAQ (reference sequence). V lost 0 bases and J 1 base, leaving 13 bases between the germline ends. The CDR3, as DNA: TGTGCCAGCAGCTTAGCCCGGGACGGTTCATCCTACGAGCAGTACTTC. It encodes CASSLARDGSSYEQYF. The complete variable domain, with remaining parts taken from reference TRBV7-9 and TRBJ2-7, reads DTGVSQNPRHKITKRGQNVTFRCDPISEHNRLYWYRQTLGQGPEFLTYFQNEAQLEKSRLLSDRFSAERPKGSFSTLEIQRTEQGDSAMYLCASSLARDGSSYEQYFGPGTRLTVT.

This clonotype has at least ten counts. The J gene is TRBJ2-7, the V gene TRBV10-3; D is unresolved. This CDR3 spans 13 amino acids. CDR1 is ENHRY and CDR2 is SYGVKD in the germline V gene. Trimming pared 4 bases from V and 2 bases from J, leaving 9 bases between. The CDR3 loop is CAISVGQAYEQYF. CDR3 coding DNA: TGTGCCATCAGTGTGGGTCAAGCCTACGAGCAGTACTTC.

This clonotype was counted many times. This sequence joins TRBV12-3 or TRBV12-4 and TRBJ1-5; D gene ambiguous. The CDR3 totals 13 residues. V was clipped by 0 bases and J by 5 bases, with 5 bases between them. The CDR3 nucleotides are TGTGCCAGCAGTTTAGCGTCCCATCAGCCCCAGCATTTT. Protein product: CASSLASHQPQHF.

V usage is TRBV6-6 and J usage is TRBJ1-3; 10 positions match TRBD1. The germline gives CDR1 MNHNY, CDR2 SVGAGI (reference sequence). The CDR3 runs 16 residues. Unmatched junction bases numbered 9, after V lost 6 bases and J lost 4 bases. CDR3 DNA sequence: TGTGCCAGCAGGCGGGACAGGGGATTTGGGGGAAACACCATATATTTT. It specifies CASRRDRGFGGNTIYF.

In this sample, this clonotype turned up a few times. V is TRBV6-4 and J is TRBJ1-1; D unclear. CDR1 and CDR2 (germline): MRHNA, SNTAGT. This CDR3 comprises 13 residues. V lost 9 bases and J 5 bases, leaving 16 bases between the germline ends. This CDR3 is CARGRAMGTEAFF. The CDR3 DNA is TGTGCCAGGGGGAGGGCTATGGGGACTGAAGCTTTCTTT.

This clonotype was picked up many times. The chain combines TRBV12-3 or TRBV12-4 with TRBJ1-1, with D perhaps TRBD1 (6 bases). The CDR3 consists of 14 residues. Trimming left V 3 bases short and J 3 bases short, with 11 bases between. CDR3 DNA sequence: TGTGCCAGCAGTTTTCTACAGGGCGACACTGAAGCTTTCTTT. Protein product: CASSFLQGDTEAFF.

There are many counts of this clonotype. J is TRBJ1-3 and V is TRBV28; D remains ambiguous. Germline CDR1 MDHEN, CDR2 SYDVKM. The CDR3 contains 18 residues. The V end lost 4 bases, the J end lost 0 bases, and 19 bases lay between the germline ends. The CDR3 DNA sequence: TGTGCCAGCAGTTCCTACTCTTGGGCAGCTAACTCTGGAAACACCATATATTTT. Amino acids: CASSSYSWAANSGNTIYF.

J is TRBJ2-2 and V is TRBV6-5; D not certain. The V end was cut by 3 bases, the J end by 2 bases, with 7 bases between. The CDR3 sequence is 14 residues long. Germline-derived CDR1 and CDR2 are MNHEY and SVGAGI. In DNA, the CDR3 is TGTGCCAGCAGTTATATACAAAACACCGGGGAGCTGTTTTTT. It encodes CASSYIQNTGELFF.

This clonotype was seen a few times. This chain links TRBV28 with TRBJ1-5; perhaps TRBD1 as D (6 bases). V dropped 5 bases and J dropped 2 bases, with 13 bases sitting between them. The CDR3 spans 15 residues. Germline loops: CDR1 MDHEN, CDR2 SYDVKM. CDR3 region: CASSVQGRGNQPQHF. As DNA, the CDR3 is TGTGCCAGCAGTGTACAGGGCAGGGGCAATCAGCCCCAGCATTTT. Looking up the rest from reference TRBV28 and TRBJ1-5 gives the full variable domain: DVKVTQSSRYLVKRTGEKVFLECVQDMDHENMFWYRQDPGLGLRLIYFSYDVKMKEKGDIPEGYSVSREKKERFSLILESASTNQTSMYLCASSVQGRGNQPQHFGDGTRLSIL.

The chain has TRBV7-2 and TRBJ1-5; D unresolved. Trimming took off 3 bases at V and 5 bases at J, with 8 bases between the two ends. Germline values: CDR1 SGHTA, CDR2 FQGNSA. This CDR3 comprises 13 residues. Here the CDR3 DNA reads TGTGCCAGCAGCTTTCAGCCCTATCAGCCCCAGCATTTT. This encodes CASSFQPYQPQHF.

This clonotype was seen repeatedly, ten times or more. The J gene is TRBJ2-5, the V gene TRBV20-1, with 10 bases lining up with TRBD1. Germline V CDR1 and CDR2: DFQATT, SNEGSKA (reference sequence). V shed 4 bases, J shed 2 bases, and the junction held 7 bases outside the gene matches. The length of the CDR3 is 15 residues. DNA of the CDR3: TGCAGTGCTAAAACCGGGACAGGGGATCAAGAGACCCAGTACTTC. Its translation is CSAKTGTGDQETQYF.

The sample holds a few counts of this clonotype. CDR3 nucleotide sequence: TGCGCCAGCAGCCCCGGACAGGGCGGTCAGCCCCAGCATTTT. Its translation is CASSPGQGGQPQHF. This rearrangement joins TRBV5-1 to TRBJ1-5; 8 bases align to TRBD1. The CDR3 is 14 amino acids. Germline CDR1 reads SGHRS; CDR2 reads YFSETQ. Losses at the gene ends were 4 bases for V and 6 bases for J; bases not matched to a gene: 6.

The chain recombines TRBV28 with TRBJ2-1; 9 bases fit TRBD2. The CDR3 has 13 amino acids. V was clipped by 7 bases and J by 8 bases; unmatched bases: 6. Germline values: CDR1 MDHEN, CDR2 SYDVKM. The CDR3 is CASISGRPHEQFF. In DNA, the CDR3 is TGTGCCAGCATCAGCGGGAGGCCCCATGAGCAGTTCTTC.

The genes are TRBV10-3 and TRBJ2-3; tentatively, D is TRBD2 (5 bases). V lost 2 bases, J lost 1 base, and 13 bases lay in between. The length of the CDR3 is 16 residues. CDR1 and CDR2 from the germline V gene are ENHRY and SYGVKD. CDR3 region: CAISERVGAGTDTQYF. CDR3 in DNA: TGTGCCATCAGTGAGCGGGTGGGAGCCGGCACAGATACGCAGTATTTT.

This clonotype was seen only a few times. The chain employs TRBV4-2 and TRBJ2-5; maybe TRBD1 (6 bases). The germline V gene has CDR1 LGHNA and CDR2 YNFKEQ. The CDR3 contains 15 residues. Trimming removed 0 bases from V and 0 bases from J, with 8 bases in between. In DNA form, the CDR3 reads TGTGCCAGCAGCCAAGAAAGGGACAACCAAGAGACCCAGTACTTC. Protein product: CASSQERDNQETQYF.

The CDR3 DNA reads as TGTGCCAGCAGCTTAATGGGGTATAATTCACCCCTCCACTTT. Its protein is CASSLMGYNSPLHF. V is TRBV7-3 and J is TRBJ1-6, with D hard to call. V was pared by 1 base and J by 4 bases, with 5 bases between. This CDR3 is built from 14 residues. Germline CDR1 and CDR2: SGHTA and FQGTGA.

The chain uses TRBV5-1 and TRBJ2-5, with D perhaps TRBD1 (6 bases). The ends were cut back, 0 bases at V and 1 base at J, with 10 bases in the middle. The CDR3 covers 15 residues. From germline, CDR1 is SGHRS and CDR2 YFSETQ. CDR3 nucleotides: TGCGCCAGCAGCTTGGGACAGGCCATCCAAGAGACCCAGTACTTC. Amino acids: CASSLGQAIQETQYF.

This clonotype was observed a handful of times. The CDR3 nucleotides are TGTGCCAGCAGCTTAGACCCCGGACAGGGAGGCACAGATACGCAGTATTTT. Protein: CASSLDPGQGGTDTQYF. The rearrangement links TRBV7-2 to TRBJ2-3; 8 bases are a match to TRBD1. There are 17 residues in the CDR3. J gave up 1 base and V 1 base, and 7 bases lay outside the gene matches. Germline lookup yields CDR1 SGHTA and CDR2 FQGNSA. Supplemented by reference TRBV7-2 and TRBJ2-3, the full variable domain reads GAGVSQSPSNKVTEKGKDVELRCDPISGHTALYWYRQSLGQGLEFLIYFQGNSAPDKSGLPSDRFSAERTGGSVSTLTIQRTQQEDSAVYLCASSLDPGQGGTDTQYFGPGTRLTVL.

Ten or more counts support this clonotype. The chain has TRBV6-1 and TRBJ2-7, with D perhaps assigned TRBD1 or TRBD2 (6 bases each). This CDR3 contains 12 residues. Trimming removed 8 bases at V and 5 bases at J, with 13 bases between. The germline CDR1 and CDR2 sequences are MNHNS and SASEGT. In DNA, the CDR3 is TGTGCCAGCGGGGGGCTAGTAAACGAGCAGTACTTC. Its translation is CASGGLVNEQYF.

This clonotype was observed a few times. This rearrangement joins TRBV9 to TRBJ1-2; a possible D gene is TRBD1 (6 bases). Per the germline V gene, CDR1 is SGDLS and CDR2 is YYNGEE. Trimming removed 4 bases from V and 7 bases from J, with 11 bases in between. CDR3 length equals 12 residues. CDR3 sequence reads: CASSNTGSGYTF. The CDR3, as DNA: TGTGCCAGCAGCAATACAGGGTCTGGCTACACCTTC.

This clonotype was recorded a few times. The chain has TRBV9 and TRBJ2-5; D is perhaps TRBD2 (6 bases). The CDR3 loop spans 14 amino acids. Germline V gives CDR1 SGDLS, CDR2 YYNGEE. The V and J ends lost 3 bases and 1 base respectively, with 10 bases between them. The CDR3 DNA sequence: TGTGCCAGCAGCGCAGGGACTGTCCAAGAGACCCAGTACTTC. Its translation is CASSAGTVQETQYF.

This clonotype was seen ten or more times. The chain uses TRBV20-1 and TRBJ2-4, with D unclear. The CDR3 is 10 amino acids. V was clipped by 6 bases and J by 7 bases, with 7 bases between them. CDR1 is DFQATT, CDR2 SNEGSKA, per germline (reference sequence). The CDR3 region has the DNA TGCAGTGCATATGACAACATTCAGTACTTC. It codes for CSAYDNIQYF.

This clonotype was counted many times. The chain couples TRBV4-2 to TRBJ1-3, with D unclear. The CDR3 consists of 15 residues. V gave up 0 bases and J gave up 1 base, with 7 bases separating them. The germline V gene encodes CDR1 LGHNA and CDR2 YNFKEQ. The CDR3 is CASSQDPRSGNTIYF. Written as DNA, the CDR3 is TGTGCCAGCAGCCAAGATCCAAGGTCTGGAAACACCATATATTTT.

This clonotype was counted many times. The CDR3 bases are TGTGCCAGCAGTTTCCGGACAGGGGGGAATCAGCCCCAGCATTTT. Translated, it gives CASSFRTGGNQPQHF. V and J are TRBV6-6 and TRBJ1-5; 10 bases are shared with TRBD1. This CDR3 region has 15 residues. Germline V gene data show CDR1 as MNHNY and CDR2 as SVGAGI (reference sequence). Trimming cost V 4 bases and J 4 bases; bases outside gene matches: 4.

The sample holds many counts of this clonotype. The rearrangement joins TRBV10-2 to TRBJ2-1; D ambiguous. Germline loops: CDR1 WSHSY, CDR2 SAAADI. The CDR3 runs 11 residues. The V end lost 5 bases, the J end lost 10 bases, and 9 bases lay between the germline ends. The CDR3 coding sequence is TGCGCCAGCAGTCCTCGTTCCGAGCAGTTCTTC. Its translation is CASSPRSEQFF.

A few counts support this clonotype. The chain joins TRBV28 to TRBJ2-3, with 7 bases identical to TRBD1. The CDR3 contains 15 residues. Per germline, CDR1 MDHEN and CDR2 SYDVKM. J was trimmed by 6 bases and V by 5 bases; bases with no gene match: 11. The CDR3 is CASSNRGSRIDTQYF. The DNA for the CDR3 is TGTGCCAGCAGTAACAGGGGCTCGCGTATTGATACGCAGTATTTT.

This clonotype was detected many times. The chain joins TRBV5-1 to TRBJ2-3; TRBD1 aligns across 8 bases. Germline V CDR1 and CDR2: SGHRS, YFSETQ. CDR3 length: 16 residues. V trimming: 4 bases; J trimming: 0 bases; junction bases outside the gene matches: 7. The CDR3: CASSVGQGPSTDTQYF. In DNA form, the CDR3 reads TGCGCCAGCAGCGTCGGACAGGGACCTAGCACAGATACGCAGTATTTT.

The CDR3 is CASSFFRGRRASGGADTQYF. The CDR3 DNA is TGTGCCAGCAGCTTCTTCAGGGGGCGACGGGCTAGCGGGGGAGCAGATACGCAGTATTTT. The chain employs TRBV11-2 and TRBJ2-3, with TRBD2 identical over 10 bases. Per germline, CDR1 SGHAT and CDR2 FQNNGV. There are 20 residues in the CDR3. V lost 3 bases and J lost 4; bases outside the gene matches: 19. Using reference TRBV11-2 and TRBJ2-3 for the parts outside the CDR3, the full variable domain is EAGVAQSPRYKIIEKRQSVAFWCNPISGHATLYWYQQILGQGPKLLIQFQNNGVVDDSQLPKDRFSAERLKGVDSTLKIQPAKLEDSAVYLCASSFFRGRRASGGADTQYFGPGTRLTVL.

This clonotype was detected many times. The chain has TRBV5-1 and TRBJ1-5; D gene unclear. The germline V and J ends were trimmed by 4 bases and 2 bases, with 16 bases remaining between them. Germline V gene sequence: CDR1 SGHRS, CDR2 YFSETQ. CDR3 length: 16 residues. This CDR3 reads CASSPLGYSGNQPQHF. The CDR3 DNA reads as TGCGCCAGCAGCCCGCTGGGGTACAGTGGCAATCAGCCCCAGCATTTT.